Shown below are 2 T cell receptor beta chains from a single sample sequenced in a study of cytomegalovirus exposure and HLA in healthy donors. PCR amplification relied on 60 Vbeta primers (plus 13 Jbeta primers). Assay used: immunoSEQ multiplex PCR; TCRdb lists only in-frame clones, some missing. The table records over 95,000 clones, over 60% of them present only once. Input material: PBMCs. The receptors come from a female donor in good health and CMV-seronegative.

The chain employs TRBV25-1 and TRBJ1-1, with TRBD1 matching over 7 bases. Trimming at V came to 6 bases and at J to 6 bases, leaving 7 bases not matched to a gene. This CDR3 is built from 13 residues. Germline loops: CDR1 MGHDK, CDR2 SYGVNS. The CDR3 nucleotides are TGTGCCAGCAGATCTAGGGGGCTATCTGAAGCTTTCTTT. Amino acids: CASRSRGLSEAFF.

This chain uses TRBV28 with TRBJ1-4; 7 nucleotides line up with TRBD1. This CDR3 is 19 amino acids long. Germline V gene data show CDR1 as MDHEN and CDR2 as SYDVKM. The J segment lost 7 bases and the V segment lost 7 bases, leaving 24 bases of the junction unmatched. The CDR3 sequence: CASNEIQGRIRAQGEKLFF. The DNA of the CDR3 is TGTGCCAGCAACGAAATACAGGGGCGCATTCGGGCCCAGGGTGAAAAACTGTTTTTT.